This T cell receptor (beta chain) was sequenced in a study of T cell responses to AZD1222 COVID-19 vaccine. Comments on this clone: Its specificity is unknown.

Using immunoSEQ multiplex PCR, the repertoire was profiled, and TCRdb retains in-frame clones only, with some absent. The sample carries about 140,000 clones, 80% to 95% recorded once. General study results and limits: After two AZD1222 doses, spike-specific TCR breadth and depth rose versus day 0. Donors were chiefly white British, with a greater number of females, and clonal diversity was perhaps underestimated.

The CDR3 extends over 14 amino acids. V lost 2 bases and J 2 bases, leaving 10 bases between the germline ends. Per germline, CDR1 SQVTM and CDR2 ANQGSEA. This chain joins TRBV29-1 and TRBJ1-3; TRBD1 might be the D (6 bases). This specimen was peripheral blood, taken 28 days after the second AZD1222 dose. This receptor was obtained from an adult who received the AZD1222 COVID-19 vaccine. The CDR3 sequence is CSVEWGRAGNTIYF. CDR3 nucleotides: TGCAGCGTTGAATGGGGGCGCGCTGGAAACACCATATATTTT.